Following are 30 T cell receptor beta chains from one sample sequenced in a study of PD-1 blockade in mismatch repair-deficient tumors. Sequencing was performed with immunoSEQ multiplex PCR; in TCRdb, only in-frame clones are kept and a portion is missing. The data contain some 15,000 clones, 84% of them seen just once; the ten biggest clones take up under 2%. The specimen comprised PBMCs, sampled less than 15 weeks after starting pembrolizumab. The receptors originated from an adult with mismatch repair-deficient cancer.

J is TRBJ1-5 and V is TRBV6-5, with 8 bases lining up with TRBD1. V was pared by 9 bases and J by 3 bases, with 7 bases of the junction left unmatched. CDR3 length: 14 amino acids. Looked up from germline, CDR1 is MNHEY and CDR2 is SVGAGI. DNA for the CDR3: TGTGCCAGTAGACCGGACAGGGCCAATCAGCCCCAGCATTTT. It translates to CASRPDRANQPQHF.

This clone came up once. This rearrangement joins TRBV28 to TRBJ1-2; D might be TRBD1 (6 bases). The V and J ends lost 2 bases and 8 bases respectively, with 9 bases between them. Germline-derived CDR1 and CDR2 are MDHEN and SYDVKM. The CDR3 sequence is 12 residues long. This CDR3 is CASSLGQFGYTF. DNA for the CDR3: TGTGCCAGCAGTTTAGGACAGTTCGGCTACACCTTC.

The chain recombines TRBV6-1 with TRBJ2-6; 11 nucleotides align to TRBD2. Germline trimming cut 4 bases from V and 0 bases from J; bases unmatched to any gene: 8. CDR1 is MNHNS and CDR2 is SASEGT in the germline V gene. The CDR3 totals 19 residues. DNA for the CDR3: TGTGCCAGCAGTGGCAGGACTAGCGGGCCGGTCTCTGGGGCCAACGTCCTGACTTTC. Translation: CASSGRTSGPVSGANVLTF.

The V gene is TRBV28, the J gene TRBJ2-1; 9 positions agree with TRBD2. The CDR3 loop spans 16 amino acids. CDR1 and CDR2 (germline): MDHEN, SYDVKM. V trimming: 5 bases; J trimming: 4 bases; junction bases outside the gene matches: 9. CDR3 sequence (DNA): TGTGCCAGCAGTGCCTCCGGGACTAGCCTGTACAATGAGCAGTTCTTC. Translated, it gives CASSASGTSLYNEQFF.

This rearrangement joins TRBV5-1 to TRBJ1-1; D remains unclear. The length of the CDR3 is 14 residues. V was trimmed by 0 bases and J by 3 bases, leaving 9 bases between them. Germline assignment: CDR1 SGHRS and CDR2 YFSETQ. CDR3 sequence (DNA): TGCGCCAGCAGCTTGGGCGGCGGAGACACTGAAGCTTTCTTT. This sequence encodes CASSLGGGDTEAFF.

The genes are TRBV10-3 and TRBJ2-3; D possibly corresponds to TRBD2 (5 bases). Germline V gene sequence: CDR1 ENHRY, CDR2 SYGVKD. The CDR3 is 15 amino acids. Trimming shortened V by 3 bases and J by 2 bases, and 12 bases separated the two germline ends. DNA of the CDR3: TGTGCCATCAGTGAACTAGGTGGACCCACAGATACGCAGTATTTT. Translating it yields CAISELGGPTDTQYF.

The chain links TRBV7-6 to TRBJ2-5; no clear D gene. Between the trimmed V and J ends, which lost 4 bases and 1 base, there was a span of 4 bases. Per the germline V gene, CDR1 is SGHVS and CDR2 is FNYEAQ. This CDR3 has 12 amino acids. The CDR3 region is CASSYSQETQYF. As DNA, the CDR3 is TGTGCCAGCAGCTACTCCCAAGAGACCCAGTACTTC.

CDR3 sequence: CASSQTDRLNSPLHF. The DNA of the CDR3 is TGTGCCAGCAGCCAAACGGACAGGTTAAATTCACCCCTCCACTTT. The J gene is TRBJ1-6, the V gene TRBV28; the match to TRBD1 covers 7 bases. The CDR3 length is 15 residues. The germline gives CDR1 MDHEN, CDR2 SYDVKM. The V and J ends lost 6 bases and 7 bases, in that order; junction bases with no gene match: 9.

The chain has TRBV27 and TRBJ2-7, with TRBD2 matching over 7 bases. This CDR3 spans 14 amino acids. Losses at the gene ends were 5 bases for V and 3 bases for J; bases not matched to a gene: 7. The germline V gene encodes CDR1 MNHEY and CDR2 SMNVEV (reference sequence). The CDR3, as DNA: TGTGCCAGCAGTCTAGGACTAGGCGTCTACGAGCAGTACTTC. Translation: CASSLGLGVYEQYF.

The chain employs TRBV5-4 and TRBJ1-5, with D perhaps TRBD1 (5 bases). Germline CDR1 and CDR2: SGHNT and YYREEE (reference sequence). V lost 2 bases, J lost 3 bases, and 9 bases lay in between. The CDR3 has 14 amino acids. CDR3 sequence: CASSFGGTNQPQHF. The CDR3 coding sequence is TGTGCCAGCAGCTTCGGGGGAACCAATCAGCCCCAGCATTTT.

The rearrangement links TRBV7-9 to TRBJ2-1; 11 bases match TRBD2. The CDR3 is 17 residues long. Germline CDR1 SEHNR, CDR2 FQNEAQ (reference sequence). The V segment lost 5 bases and the J segment 2 bases; nucleotides outside the gene matches: 8. The DNA of the CDR3 is TGTGCCAGCAGCGCGACCCTGACTAGCGGGACCTACAATGAGCAGTTCTTC. Protein product: CASSATLTSGTYNEQFF.

This sequence joins TRBV4-2 and TRBJ2-7; a possible D gene is TRBD2 (5 bases). This CDR3 is 15 amino acids long. The germline V gene has CDR1 LGHNA and CDR2 YNFKEQ. V was trimmed by 5 bases and J by 1 base, leaving 15 bases between them. CDR3 in DNA: TGTGCCAGCAGCATACGGGAAGAAGTTTCCTACGAGCAGTACTTC. It specifies CASSIREEVSYEQYF.

This chain links TRBV28 with TRBJ1-2, with D tentatively TRBD1 (5 bases). Germline V gene sequence: CDR1 MDHEN, CDR2 SYDVKM. Trimming removed 6 bases at V and 4 bases at J, with 21 bases between. This CDR3 comprises 16 residues. This CDR3 is CASSIRRGLLSYGYTF. CDR3 nucleotides: TGTGCCAGCAGCATCCGACGGGGACTCCTGAGCTATGGCTACACCTTC.

V is TRBV18 and J is TRBJ1-2, with 11 bases that match TRBD1. Germline trimming cut 3 bases from V and 4 bases from J; bases unmatched to any gene: 4. CDR3 length equals 15 residues. CDR1 and CDR2 (germline): KGHSH, LQKENI. The CDR3 coding sequence is TGTGCCAGCTCACCTGGACAGGGGGCCGTCTATGGCTACACCTTC. It encodes CASSPGQGAVYGYTF.

The chain links TRBV5-1 to TRBJ1-4, with D unresolved. There are 16 residues in the CDR3. V was cut by 4 bases and J by 2 bases, with 15 bases left in between. The germline gives CDR1 SGHRS, CDR2 YFSETQ. The CDR3 coding sequence is TGCGCCAGCAGCCCGGCCTTGCAGGCTACTAATGAAAAACTGTTTTTT. Translation gives CASSPALQATNEKLFF.

The chain joins TRBV6-5 to TRBJ2-7; tentatively, D is TRBD2 (6 bases). The germline CDR1 and CDR2 sequences are MNHEY and SVGAGI. Deletions cut 0 bases from V and 2 bases from J, with 14 bases between. CDR3 size: 16 residues. CDR3 sequence: CASSYSRSGGTYEQYF. The CDR3 DNA reads as TGTGCCAGCAGTTACTCCCGTAGCGGAGGGACCTACGAGCAGTACTTC.

This chain connects TRBV12-1 to TRBJ2-1; the D call of TRBD2 is as the table states it, not checked on the DNA. TRBV12-1 is a pseudogene segment. The CDR3 contains 17 residues. DNA of the CDR3: TGTGCCAGCAGCTCCTTTCTAGCGGGAGGGCGCTACAATGAGCAGTTCTTC. It translates to CASSSFLAGGRYNEQFF.

CDR3 amino acids: CASSGQGGTEAFF. The CDR3 DNA is TGTGCCAGCAGCGGACAGGGAGGCACTGAAGCTTTCTTT. J is TRBJ1-1 and V is TRBV7-9, with TRBD1 matching 8 bases. The J segment lost 4 bases and the V segment lost 5 bases, leaving 3 bases of the junction unmatched. CDR1 is SEHNR and CDR2 is FQNEAQ in the germline V gene (reference sequence). This CDR3 comprises 13 residues. Full variable domain (remainder filled in from reference TRBV7-9 and TRBJ1-1): DTGVSQNPRHKITKRGQNVTFRCDPISEHNRLYWYRQTLGQGPEFLTYFQNEAQLEKSRLLSDRFSAERPKGSFSTLEIQRTEQGDSAMYLCASSGQGGTEAFFGQGTRLTVV.

This rearrangement joins TRBV19 to TRBJ1-4; 7 nucleotides match TRBD1. The ends lost 9 bases at V and 8 bases at J; junction bases unmatched: 12. This CDR3 has 14 amino acids. CDR1 LNHDA and CDR2 SQIVND come from the germline V gene (reference sequence). Written as DNA, the CDR3 is TGTGCCAGCCAGGTGGGGACAGAGAGGGAAAAACTGTTTTTT. Protein product: CASQVGTEREKLFF.

A few counts support this clone. The chain couples TRBV19 to TRBJ2-3; TRBD2 matches at 7 bases. Germline CDR1 LNHDA, CDR2 SQIVND (reference sequence). This CDR3 is 16 amino acids long. The V segment lost 2 bases and the J segment 1 base; nucleotides outside the gene matches: 6. CDR3 sequence: CASSIRTSSGTDTQYF. The CDR3 nucleotides are TGTGCCAGTAGTATAAGGACTAGTTCGGGCACAGATACGCAGTATTTT. The full variable domain, completed using reference TRBV19 and TRBJ2-3, is DGGITQSPKYLFRKEGQNVTLSCEQNLNHDAMYWYRQDPGQGLRLIYYSQIVNDFQKGDIAEGYSVSREKKESFPLTVTSAQKNPTAFYLCASSIRTSSGTDTQYFGPGTRLTVL.

The V gene is TRBV27, the J gene TRBJ1-6; TRBD1 matches at 9 bases. Germline CDR1 reads MNHEY; CDR2 reads SMNVEV (reference sequence). The CDR3 has 15 amino acids. V shed 5 bases and J 9 bases; nucleotides not matched to a gene: 8. The CDR3: CASSPGQGWGSPLHF. CDR3 DNA: TGTGCCAGCAGTCCCGGACAGGGGTGGGGTTCACCCCTCCACTTT.

The chain is built from TRBV4-1 and TRBJ1-5; weak D call: TRBD1 (5 bases). V gave up 3 bases and J gave up 4 bases, with 10 bases separating them. Germline V gene data show CDR1 as MGHRA and CDR2 as YSYEKL. The CDR3 consists of 14 residues. CDR3 sequence: CASSHRAGNQPQHF. In DNA form, the CDR3 reads TGCGCCAGCAGCCACAGGGCTGGAAATCAGCCCCAGCATTTT.

The CDR3 here is CASSPQRETQYF. Written as DNA, the CDR3 is TGTGCCAGCAGCCCTCAGCGAGAGACCCAGTACTTC. The rearrangement joins TRBV11-2 to TRBJ2-5, with D hard to call. This CDR3 spans 12 amino acids. Trimming pared 5 bases from V and 4 bases from J, leaving 8 bases between. Germline V gene data show CDR1 as SGHAT and CDR2 as FQNNGV.

The rearrangement links TRBV5-6 to TRBJ2-4; D possibly corresponds to TRBD1 (6 bases). The CDR3 extends over 14 amino acids. V shed 1 base and J shed 6 bases, with 11 bases lying between them. Germline V gene sequence: CDR1 SGHDT, CDR2 YYEEEE. CDR3 residues: CASSLPSTGNIQYF. CDR3 in DNA: TGTGCCAGCAGCTTGCCATCGACAGGAAACATTCAGTACTTC.

This clone showed up just a few times. The chain recombines TRBV5-1 with TRBJ2-7, with TRBD2 as a possible D gene (7 bases). Germline assignment: CDR1 SGHRS and CDR2 YFSETQ. V was trimmed by 7 bases and J by 6 bases, leaving 17 bases between them. CDR3 length equals 13 residues. The CDR3 region is CASSPWGGSEQYF. DNA for the CDR3: TGCGCCAGCTCCCCTTGGGGGGGCAGCGAGCAGTACTTC.

The CDR3 region has the DNA TGTGCCAGCAGCTTGACAGGTAACACTGAAGCTTTCTTT. Protein product: CASSLTGNTEAFF. The chain has TRBV7-3 and TRBJ1-1, with D tentatively TRBD1 (6 bases). The CDR3 totals 13 residues. V lost 3 bases to trimming and J lost 2 bases, with 7 bases between them. Germline V lookup: CDR1 SGHTA, CDR2 FQGTGA. Together with reference TRBV7-3 and TRBJ1-1, the CDR3 gives the full variable domain: GAGVSQTPSNKVTEKGKYVELRCDPISGHTALYWYRQSLGQGPEFLIYFQGTGAADDSGLPNDRFFAVRPEGSVSTLKIQRTERGDSAVYLCASSLTGNTEAFFGQGTRLTVV.

The chain uses TRBV28 and TRBJ2-1, with 12 bases aligning to TRBD2. The CDR3 has 14 residues. Germline CDR1 reads MDHEN; CDR2 reads SYDVKM. V dropped 7 bases and J dropped 6; count of bases not matched to a gene: 4. The CDR3 sequence is CASITSGRINEQFF. The DNA of the CDR3 is TGTGCCAGCATCACTAGCGGGAGGATCAATGAGCAGTTCTTC.

The chain employs TRBV6-1 and TRBJ1-1; no clear D gene. The germline V and J ends were trimmed by 6 bases and 8 bases, with 16 bases remaining between them. CDR1 and CDR2 (germline): MNHNS, SASEGT. The CDR3 totals 13 residues. This CDR3 reads CASSGGIPMEAFF. As DNA, the CDR3 is TGTGCCAGCAGCGGAGGGATTCCGATGGAAGCTTTCTTT.

The chain joins TRBV2 to TRBJ1-5; TRBD1 is a possible D gene (5 bases). The CDR3 is 14 amino acids. Germline CDR1 is SNHLY and CDR2 is FYNNEI. V dropped 6 bases and J dropped 0 bases, with 9 bases sitting between them. CDR3 coding DNA: TGTGCCAGCAGCCAGGGCTATAGCAATCAGCCCCAGCATTTT. Encoded protein: CASSQGYSNQPQHF.

The chain combines TRBV7-9 with TRBJ1-1; 7 nucleotides match TRBD1. J gave up 4 bases and V 3 bases, and 5 bases lay outside the gene matches. This CDR3 comprises 14 residues. Germline V gene lookup returns CDR1 SEHNR and CDR2 FQNEAQ (reference sequence). The CDR3 is CASSLTGSGTEAFF. The CDR3 DNA reads as TGTGCCAGCAGCTTGACAGGGTCGGGCACTGAAGCTTTCTTT.